Following are 24 T cell receptor beta chains from one sample sequenced in a study of CD8 T cells in Susac syndrome. RNA amounts of about 0.5 to 1 ug underwent reverse transcription with random hexamers. Each CDR3 protein gets one entry after TCRdb re-called the immunoSEQ multiplex PCR reads with MiXCR. Among about 180,000 distinct CDR3 sequences listed, approximately 95% were seen once. The specimen sequenced was CD4+ T cells from PBMCs. These receptors were obtained from a human donor with multiple sclerosis.

The chain has TRBV4-2 and TRBJ2-5; D is perhaps TRBD1 (6 bases). The V end lost 3 bases, the J end lost 0 bases, and 14 bases lay between the germline ends. The CDR3 contains 16 residues. CDR1 and CDR2 (germline): LGHNA, YNFKEQ. CDR3 amino acids: CASSQGITGNQETQYF. The CDR3 nucleotides are TGTGCCAGCAGCCAGGGGATTACAGGGAACCAAGAGACCCAGTACTTC.

Here the CDR3 DNA reads TGTGCCAGCAGTTACTGGCCGGACACTGAAGCTTTCTTT. Translation gives CASSYWPDTEAFF. The chain joins TRBV6-5 to TRBJ1-1; D not certain. The germline V and J ends were trimmed by 1 base and 3 bases, with 6 bases remaining between them. The V gene's germline CDR1 is MNHEY and CDR2 SVGAGI. The CDR3 length is 13 residues.

The chain uses TRBV6-4 and TRBJ1-6; no clear D gene. CDR1 and CDR2 from the germline V gene are MRHNA and SNTAGT. The CDR3 has 14 amino acids. V lost 6 bases and J 4 bases, leaving 10 bases between the germline ends. The CDR3 protein is CASSAQPYNSPLHF. The CDR3 DNA sequence: TGTGCCAGCAGCGCCCAACCGTATAATTCACCCCTCCACTTT.

This rearrangement joins TRBV18 to TRBJ2-2; 10 positions match TRBD1. The CDR3 consists of 18 residues. V shed 4 bases and J 1 base; nucleotides not matched to a gene: 9. Germline lookup yields CDR1 KGHSH and CDR2 LQKENI. The CDR3 bases are TGTGCCAGCTCACTAACGGGACAGGGGATCGGGAACACCGGGGAGCTGTTTTTT. Its protein product is CASSLTGQGIGNTGELFF.

This chain links TRBV27 with TRBJ2-2, with D maybe TRBD1 (6 bases). Trimming removed 6 bases from V and 2 bases from J, with 16 bases in between. The CDR3 totals 16 residues. The germline gives CDR1 MNHEY, CDR2 SMNVEV (reference sequence). Here the CDR3 DNA reads TGTGCCAGCAGCCAACCTGGGGGCCTCAACACCGGGGAGCTGTTTTTT. Its protein product is CASSQPGGLNTGELFF.

The rearrangement joins TRBV20-1 to TRBJ2-7; no clear D. The CDR3 loop spans 12 amino acids. V was shortened by 2 bases and J by 3 bases, with 8 bases between the two germline ends. CDR1 and CDR2 (germline): DFQATT, SNEGSKA (reference sequence). CDR3 coding DNA: TGCAGTGCTAGAAGGCTGTTCTACGAGCAGTACTTC. Amino acids: CSARRLFYEQYF.

The rearrangement uses TRBV29-1 and TRBJ2-1, with TRBD1 as a possible D gene (6 bases). The CDR3 covers 13 residues. CDR1 SQVTM and CDR2 ANQGSEA come from the germline V gene. V was pared by 4 bases and J by 9 bases, with 16 bases between. The CDR3: CSVGGLQGFEQFF. CDR3 sequence (DNA): TGCAGCGTTGGGGGGCTCCAAGGGTTTGAGCAGTTCTTC.

The chain combines TRBV5-1 with TRBJ2-3; no firm D call. Per the germline V gene, CDR1 is SGHRS and CDR2 is YFSETQ. The CDR3 loop spans 16 amino acids. V dropped 4 bases and J dropped 1 base, with 16 bases sitting between them. This chain's CDR3 is CASSKTVDPRTDTQYF. CDR3 DNA: TGCGCCAGCAGCAAAACCGTAGATCCCCGCACAGATACGCAGTATTTT.

This rearrangement joins TRBV7-2 to TRBJ2-1; 7 bases are shared with TRBD2. With 5 bases clipped from V and 2 bases from J, the junction kept 9 bases outside the gene matches. The CDR3 covers 16 residues. Germline V gene data show CDR1 as SGHTA and CDR2 as FQGNSA. The CDR3 coding sequence is TGTGCCAGCAGCCCCTCCTTTCGGGGGGCCTACAATGAGCAGTTCTTC. This translates into CASSPSFRGAYNEQFF. Full variable domain (missing parts from reference TRBV7-2 and TRBJ2-1): GAGVSQSPSNKVTEKGKDVELRCDPISGHTALYWYRQSLGQGLEFLIYFQGNSAPDKSGLPSDRFSAERTGGSVSTLTIQRTQQEDSAVYLCASSPSFRGAYNEQFFGPGTRLTVL.

The chain carries TRBV20-1 and TRBJ1-2, with a tentative D call TRBD1 (5 bases). V shed 5 bases and J shed 8 bases, with 15 bases lying between them. Germline V gene data show CDR1 as DFQATT and CDR2 as SNEGSKA (reference sequence). The CDR3 is 12 amino acids. Written as DNA, the CDR3 is TGCAGTGCTGAACGGGGCCCCCTGGGCTACACCTTC. Protein sequence: CSAERGPLGYTF.

CDR3 residues: CASSPKNRPYNEQFF. CDR3 in DNA: TGTGCCAGCAGCCCTAAGAACCGACCCTACAATGAGCAGTTCTTC. The genes are TRBV14 and TRBJ2-1; no firm D call. The CDR3 is 15 residues long. The germline V gene encodes CDR1 SGHDN and CDR2 FVKESK. Trimming cost V 4 bases and J 2 bases, with 12 bases left between them.

The chain recombines TRBV20-1 with TRBJ1-2; TRBD1 agrees at 7 bases. This CDR3 region has 13 residues. Trimming removed 5 bases from V and 5 bases from J; junction bases left unmatched: 8. Germline assignment: CDR1 DFQATT and CDR2 SNEGSKA (reference sequence). The CDR3 loop is CSAYDRARYGYTF. DNA of the CDR3: TGCAGTGCTTACGACAGGGCAAGATATGGCTACACCTTC.

The chain carries TRBV28 and TRBJ2-1, with 11 positions matching TRBD2. With 6 bases clipped from V and 1 base from J, the junction kept 11 bases outside the gene matches. CDR3 length: 18 residues. Germline V lookup: CDR1 MDHEN, CDR2 SYDVKM. CDR3 in DNA: TGTGCCAGCAGCCCACCGACTAGCGGGGTGTTTTCCTACAATGAGCAGTTCTTC. Translating gives CASSPPTSGVFSYNEQFF.

This clonotype has only a few counts. The rearrangement links TRBV6-6 to TRBJ1-2; 10 nucleotides line up with TRBD1. This CDR3 spans 16 amino acids. V was clipped by 2 bases and J by 8 bases; unmatched bases: 11. Germline V lookup: CDR1 MNHNY, CDR2 SVGAGI (reference sequence). DNA for the CDR3: TGTGCCAGCAGTTACAGGGACAGGGGCGCGATTACGGGCTACACCTTC. Translated: CASSYRDRGAITGYTF.

The rearrangement links TRBV27 to TRBJ2-5; a possible D gene is TRBD1 (6 bases). This CDR3 is built from 15 residues. V lost 2 bases and J lost 5, with 15 bases in between. CDR1 is MNHEY and CDR2 is SMNVEV in the germline V gene (reference sequence). The CDR3 DNA reads as TGTGCCAGCAGTTTAATAGGGGCGCAGGGGGAGACCCAGTACTTC. It is translated as CASSLIGAQGETQYF.

The chain has TRBV3-1 and TRBJ1-6; D gene ambiguous. CDR1 is LGHDT, CDR2 YNNKEL, per germline (reference sequence). This CDR3 is built from 12 residues. V was trimmed by 3 bases and J by 10 bases, leaving 7 bases between them. In nucleotides, the CDR3 is TGTGCCAGCAGCCAGGAAGACTCACCCCTCCACTTT. The encoded protein is CASSQEDSPLHF.

The chain links TRBV21-1 to TRBJ2-7; the table's TRBD1 call for D was not verified on the DNA. TRBV21-1 is described as a pseudogene. The CDR3 spans 16 residues. CDR3 coding DNA: TGTGCCAGCATCCTTCCCACAGGGGGCCCAACCTACGAGCAGTACTTC. This gives the protein CASILPTGGPTYEQYF.

The V call is TRBV30, the J call TRBJ2-3; D might be TRBD2 (5 bases). V was shortened by 2 bases and J by 6 bases, with 15 bases between the two germline ends. The CDR3 contains 14 residues. Germline loops: CDR1 GTSNPN, CDR2 SVGIG (reference sequence). The chain's CDR3 is CAWSQRGLVDTQYF. The CDR3 nucleotides are TGTGCCTGGAGTCAACGGGGTTTAGTGGATACGCAGTATTTT.

This chain connects TRBV12-3 or TRBV12-4 to TRBJ2-5, with 7 positions matching TRBD2. Trimming cost V 7 bases and J 4 bases; bases outside gene matches: 9. The CDR3 runs 14 residues. CDR3 sequence: CASTFLGGTETQYF. For the CDR3, the DNA is TGTGCCAGCACTTTCCTCGGGGGGACAGAGACCCAGTACTTC.

The DNA for the CDR3 is TGTGCCAGCAGCTTTACCCCCCCCAGGGCTCAGCCCCAGCATTTT. This gives the protein CASSFTPPRAQPQHF. J is TRBJ1-5 and V is TRBV21-1; TRBD1, the table's D call, was not compared with the DNA. TRBV21-1 is noted as a pseudogene. The length of the CDR3 is 15 residues.

The chain joins TRBV23-1 to TRBJ1-5; D not certain. TRBV23-1 counts as an open reading frame of uncertain function. Between the trimmed V and J ends, which lost 0 bases and 1 base, there was a span of 13 bases. The CDR3 spans 17 residues. CDR3 coding DNA: TGCGCCAGCAGTCAATCGCTGCCTTTAGAGAGCAATCAGCCCCAGCATTTT. Translating it yields CASSQSLPLESNQPQHF.

This sequence joins TRBV7-2 and TRBJ1-1; possibly TRBD1 for D (6 bases). Trimming took 3 bases from V and 10 from J, leaving 12 bases between them. There are 12 residues in the CDR3. CDR1 and CDR2 (germline): SGHTA, FQGNSA. The CDR3 is CASSFFLQGAFF. DNA of the CDR3: TGTGCCAGCAGCTTTTTCCTACAGGGAGCTTTCTTT.

This chain links TRBV20-1 with TRBJ2-7, with 7 bases aligning to TRBD1. CDR3 length equals 14 residues. V dropped 1 base and J dropped 2; count of bases not matched to a gene: 5. Per the germline V gene, CDR1 is DFQATT and CDR2 is SNEGSKA (reference sequence). CDR3 DNA sequence: TGCAGTGCTAGAGTTCCCGGGACAGCCTACGAGCAGTACTTC. Translated, it gives CSARVPGTAYEQYF.

The chain recombines TRBV9 with TRBJ2-7; TRBD2 is a possible D gene (6 bases). The CDR3 extends over 13 amino acids. Per the germline V gene, CDR1 is SGDLS and CDR2 is YYNGEE. The V gene lost 4 bases and the J gene lost 6 bases, with 14 bases spanning the gap. CDR3 DNA: TGTGCCAGCAGCACCCACCCCGGGGGCGAGCAGTACTTC. It specifies CASSTHPGGEQYF.